These 7 T cell receptor beta chains came from one sample sequenced in a study of T cells after yellow fever vaccination. TCRdb recomputed calls from the 5' RACE reads with MiXCR, one row per CDR3 protein. The table records about 58,000 distinct CDR3 sequences, roughly 6.9% of them present only once. The specimen was CD8+ T cells sorted from PBMCs, collected on the day of the first yellow fever vaccination. These receptors came from a young man who received the YFV17D yellow fever vaccine.

This clonotype has a handful of counts. The rearrangement joins TRBV27 to TRBJ2-5; 10 bases line up with TRBD2. The CDR3 is 16 residues long. Germline assignment: CDR1 MNHEY and CDR2 SMNVEV (reference sequence). V shed 8 bases and J 5 bases; nucleotides not matched to a gene: 14. CDR3 nucleotides: TGTGCCAGCTCCCCCCTGGGGCTAGCGGGGGAGGAGACCCAGTACTTC. Amino acid sequence: CASSPLGLAGEETQYF.

In this sample, this clonotype turned up many times. The chain has TRBV12-3 or TRBV12-4 and TRBJ2-3; maybe TRBD2 (6 bases). The length of the CDR3 is 16 residues. Between the trimmed V and J ends, which lost 3 bases and 3 bases, there was a span of 16 bases. CDR3 DNA sequence: TGTGCCAGCAGTTTTTTTGTCAGGGAGGAAACAGATACGCAGTATTTT. Residues: CASSFFVREETDTQYF.

The CDR3 loop is CASSPSSSRGASTDTQYF. CDR3 DNA: TGTGCCAGCTCACCGTCGTCTAGCAGGGGCGCTAGCACAGATACGCAGTATTTT. The chain has TRBV18 and TRBJ2-3; D may be TRBD1 (6 bases). The CDR3 loop spans 18 amino acids. Germline lookup yields CDR1 KGHSH and CDR2 LQKENI. Trimming took off 3 bases at V and 0 bases at J, with 19 bases between the two ends.

This clonotype was detected many times. This sequence joins TRBV20-1 and TRBJ1-2; no clear D. The ends were cut back, 3 bases at V and 4 bases at J, with 12 bases in the middle. Germline CDR1 and CDR2: DFQATT and SNEGSKA (reference sequence). The CDR3 sequence is 13 residues long. The CDR3 loop reads CSAREDQTYGYTF. CDR3 nucleotide sequence: TGCAGTGCTAGGGAGGACCAGACCTATGGCTACACCTTC.

This chain uses TRBV4-2 with TRBJ2-5; the D is unclear. The V end lost 0 bases, the J end lost 4 bases, and 15 bases lay between the germline ends. Germline values: CDR1 LGHNA, CDR2 YNFKEQ. The CDR3 totals 16 residues. The CDR3 spells CASSQDVGSWSETQYF. In DNA, the CDR3 is TGTGCCAGCAGCCAAGACGTGGGAAGCTGGTCAGAGACCCAGTACTTC.

This clonotype was counted at least ten times. The rearrangement joins TRBV15 to TRBJ2-1; D is ambiguous. This CDR3 is 14 amino acids long. Per germline, CDR1 LNHNV and CDR2 YYDKDF (reference sequence). The V gene lost 4 bases and the J gene lost 0 bases, with 7 bases spanning the gap. The CDR3 coding sequence is TGTGCCACCAGCATTCAGAGCTCCTACAATGAGCAGTTCTTC. Protein: CATSIQSSYNEQFF.

This clonotype was seen many times. This sequence joins TRBV5-6 and TRBJ2-7, with D perhaps TRBD1 (5 bases). V shed 4 bases and J shed 1 base, with 12 bases lying between them. This CDR3 has 14 residues. Germline V gene data show CDR1 as SGHDT and CDR2 as YYEEEE. The CDR3 sequence: CASSQGQRSYEQYF. CDR3 nucleotide sequence: TGTGCCAGCAGCCAAGGACAAAGGTCCTACGAGCAGTACTTC.